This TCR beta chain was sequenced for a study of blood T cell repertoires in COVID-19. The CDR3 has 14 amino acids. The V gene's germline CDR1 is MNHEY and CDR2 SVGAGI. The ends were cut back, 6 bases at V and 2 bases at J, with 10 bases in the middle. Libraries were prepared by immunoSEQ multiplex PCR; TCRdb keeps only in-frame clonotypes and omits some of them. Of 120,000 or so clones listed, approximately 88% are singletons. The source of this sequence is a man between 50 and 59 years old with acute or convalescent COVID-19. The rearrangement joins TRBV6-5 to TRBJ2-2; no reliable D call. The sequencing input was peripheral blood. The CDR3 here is CASRTNFNTGELFF. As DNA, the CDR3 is TGTGCCAGCAGGACAAATTTTAACACCGGGGAGCTGTTTTTT.